This TCR beta chain stems from a study of blood T cell repertoires in COVID-19. Study information: Both acute and convalescent COVID-19 samples were obtained from the United States, Italy and Spain.

Trimming pared 0 bases from V and 7 bases from J, leaving 12 bases between. CDR1 and CDR2 from the germline V gene are MNHEY and SMNVEV (reference sequence). This CDR3 comprises 14 residues. Repertoires were generated with immunoSEQ multiplex PCR, while TCRdb's copy carries only in-frame clones and drops some. The data show 130,000 or so clones, approximately 71% seen once. This chain uses TRBV27 with TRBJ1-2; D perhaps matches TRBD1 (6 bases). The origin of this receptor is a woman in her 70s with acute or convalescent COVID-19. The sequenced sample was peripheral blood. This CDR3 is CASSLSSTGAGYTF. CDR3 coding DNA: TGTGCCAGCAGTTTATCGTCGACAGGAGCTGGCTACACCTTC.